The 30 T cell receptor beta chains in this list originate from one sample, sequenced in a study of blood T cell repertoires in COVID-19. Clones were sequenced by immunoSEQ multiplex PCR, and TCRdb holds only the in-frame ones, with some missing. Found here are about 240,000 clones, approximately 84% of them singletons; the top ten hold roughly 4%. The sample comprised peripheral blood. These receptors were taken from a man aged 45 to 65 with acute or convalescent COVID-19.

The chain is built from TRBV5-1 and TRBJ2-7, with 10 bases lining up with TRBD1. V lost 2 bases, J lost 3 bases, and 5 bases stayed unmatched. CDR1 and CDR2 (germline): SGHRS, YFSETQ. This CDR3 region has 15 residues. The CDR3 DNA sequence: TGCGCCAGCAGCTTTACCGGGACAGGGGACTACGAGCAGTACTTC. It encodes CASSFTGTGDYEQYF.

J is TRBJ2-2 and V is TRBV6-5, with TRBD2 identical over 7 bases. The CDR3 has 15 amino acids. Germline assignment: CDR1 MNHEY and CDR2 SVGAGI. V dropped 2 bases and J dropped 4; count of bases not matched to a gene: 4. CDR3 nucleotide sequence: TGTGCCAGCAGTTACCAGACTAGCCTCACCGGGGAGCTGTTTTTT. As protein: CASSYQTSLTGELFF.

The chain combines TRBV5-1 with TRBJ1-1; 9 bases are shared with TRBD1. Trimming took 0 bases from V and 0 from J; bases not matched to a gene: 0. The CDR3 totals 15 residues. The germline gives CDR1 SGHRS, CDR2 YFSETQ. The CDR3 DNA reads as TGCGCCAGCAGCTTGGGGGACAGGGTGAACACTGAAGCTTTCTTT. As protein: CASSLGDRVNTEAFF.

The chain uses TRBV7-6 and TRBJ2-7; D not resolved. Germline CDR1 and CDR2: SGHVS and FNYEAQ. The CDR3 covers 12 residues. Trimming took 5 bases from V and 6 from J, leaving 11 bases between them. The CDR3 DNA reads as TGTGCCAGCAGCCTCCCCGGGTTCGAGCAGTACTTC. This codes for CASSLPGFEQYF. The full variable domain, completed using reference TRBV7-6 and TRBJ2-7, is GAGVSQSPRYKVTKRGQDVALRCDPISGHVSLYWYRQALGQGPEFLTYFNYEAQQDKSGLPNDRFSAERPEGSISTLTIQRTEQRDSAMYRCASSLPGFEQYFGPGTRLTVT.

The chain carries TRBV28 and TRBJ1-2, with 9 positions matching TRBD1. CDR1 and CDR2 from the germline V gene are MDHEN and SYDVKM. The CDR3 length is 15 residues. J was trimmed by 1 base and V by 4 bases; bases with no gene match: 4. CDR3 in amino acids: CASSWTGALNYGYTF. The CDR3 bases are TGTGCCAGCAGTTGGACAGGGGCGCTTAACTATGGCTACACCTTC.

Comment on this clone: This CDR3 is also generated by other DNA sequences in the sample. The chain carries TRBV5-6 and TRBJ2-7, with 8 bases lining up with TRBD1. The CDR3 extends over 14 amino acids. Losses at the gene ends were 2 bases for V and 3 bases for J; bases not matched to a gene: 4. Per germline, CDR1 SGHDT and CDR2 YYEEEE. The CDR3 region has the DNA TGTGCCAGCAGCTTTTGGACAGGGCTCTACGAGCAGTACTTC. It is translated as CASSFWTGLYEQYF. The full variable domain, its missing parts supplied by reference TRBV5-6 and TRBJ2-7, is DAGVTQSPTHLIKTRGQQVTLRCSPKSGHDTVSWYQQALGQGPQFIFQYYEEEERQRGNFPDRFSGHQFPNYSSELNVNALLLGDSALYLCASSFWTGLYEQYFGPGTRLTVT.

The chain has TRBV6-5 and TRBJ2-5; 7 positions agree with TRBD1. The CDR3 has 14 residues. V dropped 6 bases and J dropped 5; count of bases not matched to a gene: 9. CDR1 and CDR2 (germline): MNHEY, SVGAGI. CDR3 loop: CASRETGKRETQYF. As DNA, the CDR3 is TGTGCCAGCAGAGAGACAGGGAAACGGGAGACCCAGTACTTC.

The chain joins TRBV6-5 to TRBJ2-6; D might be TRBD1 (7 bases). This CDR3 has 15 residues. From germline, CDR1 is MNHEY and CDR2 SVGAGI. The ends were cut back, 0 bases at V and 15 bases at J, with 18 bases in the middle. The CDR3 protein is CASSYSAGGFGSLTF. The CDR3 bases are TGTGCCAGCAGTTACTCAGCAGGGGGGTTTGGGAGCCTGACTTTC.

The V call is TRBV18, the J call TRBJ1-2; 11 nucleotides agree with TRBD1. Germline trimming cut 3 bases from V and 5 bases from J; bases unmatched to any gene: 17. The length of the CDR3 is 19 residues. Germline V gene sequence: CDR1 KGHSH, CDR2 LQKENI. The CDR3 region has the DNA TGTGCCAGCTCACCCTTGGCCGGACAGGGGGCCCTCTATCGTTATGGCTACACCTTC. Translating gives CASSPLAGQGALYRYGYTF.

In its sample, this clone was seen a few times. The rearrangement links TRBV20-1 to TRBJ1-1, with no clear D. V shed 3 bases and J shed 10 bases, with 9 bases lying between them. Germline assignment: CDR1 DFQATT and CDR2 SNEGSKA (reference sequence). There are 10 residues in the CDR3. This CDR3 reads CSASPTVAFF. DNA for the CDR3: TGCAGTGCTAGCCCAACGGTAGCTTTCTTT.

CDR3 region: CASKAGSGNTIYF. CDR3 nucleotide sequence: TGTGCCAGCAAGGCGGGGTCTGGAAACACCATATATTTT. The rearrangement links TRBV2 to TRBJ1-3, with D unclear. Trimming stripped 7 bases from V and 1 base from J, with 8 bases between. The CDR3 is 13 residues long. Germline V CDR1 and CDR2: SNHLY, FYNNEI.

The V and J genes are TRBV5-1 and TRBJ2-1; D gene ambiguous. V was pared by 0 bases and J by 0 bases, with 7 bases between. The CDR3 is made up of 15 amino acids. Germline V gene lookup returns CDR1 SGHRS and CDR2 YFSETQ. The CDR3 region is CASSLAWPSYNEQFF. CDR3 in DNA: TGCGCCAGCAGCTTGGCCTGGCCCTCCTACAATGAGCAGTTCTTC. Combining the CDR3 with reference TRBV5-1 and TRBJ2-1 gives the whole variable domain KAGVTQTPRYLIKTRGQQVTLSCSPISGHRSVSWYQQTPGQGLQFLFEYFSETQRNKGNFPGRFSGRQFSNSRSEMNVSTLELGDSALYLCASSLAWPSYNEQFFGPGTRLTVL.

V usage is TRBV19 and J usage is TRBJ2-7; weak D call: TRBD1 (6 bases). V was shortened by 4 bases and J by 6 bases, with 13 bases between the two germline ends. The CDR3 consists of 13 residues. The germline gives CDR1 LNHDA, CDR2 SQIVND (reference sequence). CDR3 nucleotides: TGTGCCAGTAGTAGGTACAGGGTTTGCGAGCAGTACTTC. Amino acids: CASSRYRVCEQYF. Using reference TRBV19 and TRBJ2-7 for the parts outside the CDR3, the full variable domain is DGGITQSPKYLFRKEGQNVTLSCEQNLNHDAMYWYRQDPGQGLRLIYYSQIVNDFQKGDIAEGYSVSREKKESFPLTVTSAQKNPTAFYLCASSRYRVCEQYFGPGTRLTVT.

The genes are TRBV19 and TRBJ2-1; 8 positions match TRBD2. From germline, CDR1 is LNHDA and CDR2 SQIVND (reference sequence). The CDR3 runs 14 residues. The V segment lost 3 bases and the J segment 8 bases; nucleotides outside the gene matches: 6. The CDR3 reads CASSMAGGVDEQFF. The DNA for the CDR3 is TGTGCCAGTAGTATGGCGGGAGGTGTAGATGAGCAGTTCTTC.

The V call is TRBV6-5, the J call TRBJ1-1; no clear D gene. The V and J ends lost 6 bases and 3 bases respectively, with 11 bases between them. From germline, CDR1 is MNHEY and CDR2 SVGAGI. The CDR3 runs 13 residues. This CDR3 is CASSPGEYTEAFF. CDR3 DNA sequence: TGTGCCAGCAGCCCCGGGGAGTACACTGAAGCTTTCTTT.

This clone was recorded only once. V and J are TRBV12-3 or TRBV12-4 and TRBJ2-5; D is ambiguous. The CDR3 has 13 amino acids. Trimming removed 3 bases from V and 1 base from J, with 6 bases in between. The CDR3 here is CASSLGSQETQYF. The CDR3 bases are TGTGCCAGCAGTTTGGGCTCCCAAGAGACCCAGTACTTC.

The DNA of the CDR3 is TGTGCCAGCAGAAGGGACAGGGGCTGGGACGGCTACACCTTC. Protein product: CASRRDRGWDGYTF. The V and J genes are TRBV5-5 and TRBJ1-2, with 10 bases that match TRBD1. Germline-derived CDR1 and CDR2 are SGHKS and YYEKEE (reference sequence). The CDR3 contains 14 residues. Unmatched junction bases numbered 9, after V lost 5 bases and J lost 8 bases.

This sequence joins TRBV4-2 and TRBJ2-2; no firm D call. The CDR3 extends over 11 amino acids. Germline-derived CDR1 and CDR2 are LGHNA and YNFKEQ. V was trimmed by 5 bases and J by 5 bases, leaving 3 bases between them. The CDR3 sequence: CASSETGELFF. The CDR3 DNA follows: TGTGCCAGCAGCGAGACCGGGGAGCTGTTTTTT.

V gene TRBV7-3 combines with J gene TRBJ2-7; TRBD1 matches at 9 bases. V lost 2 bases and J lost 6; bases outside the gene matches: 8. The CDR3 totals 15 residues. CDR1 and CDR2 (germline): SGHTA, FQGTGA. CDR3 sequence reads: CASSLSGQGISEQYF. In nucleotides, the CDR3 is TGTGCCAGCAGCTTATCGGGACAGGGTATTAGCGAGCAGTACTTC.

V and J are TRBV5-8 and TRBJ2-7; possible D gene TRBD2, 5 bases. CDR1 and CDR2 from the germline V gene are SGHTS and YDEGEE. V was trimmed by 0 bases and J by 5 bases, leaving 15 bases between them. The CDR3 extends over 15 amino acids. The CDR3 loop reads CASSLVSGEADEQYF. In DNA, the CDR3 is TGTGCCAGCAGCTTGGTCTCTGGGGAAGCGGACGAGCAGTACTTC. Variable domain in full (rest from reference TRBV5-8 and TRBJ2-7): EAGVTQSPTHLIKTRGQQATLRCSPISGHTSVYWYQQALGLGLQFLLWYDEGEERNRGNFPPRFSGRQFPNYSSELNVNALELEDSALYLCASSLVSGEADEQYFGPGTRLTVT.

The genes are TRBV24-1 and TRBJ2-3; D possibly corresponds to TRBD1 (6 bases). The length of the CDR3 is 15 residues. Germline CDR1 KGHDR, CDR2 SFDVKD. The V end lost 4 bases, the J end lost 3 bases, and 13 bases lay between the germline ends. DNA for the CDR3: TGTGCCACCAGTGACATCAGGGGAGCGACAGATACGCAGTATTTT. Translation gives CATSDIRGATDTQYF.

This CDR3 is CASSWGGQDYEQYF. The CDR3, as DNA: TGTGCCAGCAGCTGGGGGGGACAGGACTACGAGCAGTACTTC. This chain links TRBV13 with TRBJ2-7, with D possibly matching TRBD1 (8 bases). There are 14 residues in the CDR3. The germline V gene encodes CDR1 PRHDT and CDR2 FYEKMQ (reference sequence). V lost 4 bases to trimming and J lost 3 bases, with 13 bases between them. The complete variable domain, with remaining parts taken from reference TRBV13 and TRBJ2-7, reads AAGVIQSPRHLIKEKRETATLKCYPIPRHDTVYWYQQGPGQDPQFLISFYEKMQSDKGSIPDRFSAQQFSDYHSELNMSSLELGDSALYFCASSWGGQDYEQYFGPGTRLTVT.

This chain joins TRBV28 and TRBJ2-1; 7 nucleotides line up with TRBD1. The CDR3 runs 16 residues. CDR1 and CDR2 (germline): MDHEN, SYDVKM. The V segment lost 0 bases and the J segment 4 bases; nucleotides outside the gene matches: 6. The CDR3 coding sequence is TGTGCCAGCAGTTTATGGGGAAAGGGGGCATACAATGAGCAGTTCTTC. Protein sequence: CASSLWGKGAYNEQFF.

CDR3 region: CASSEDRGVYGYTF. The CDR3 nucleotides read TGCGCCAGCAGCGAGGACAGGGGCGTTTATGGCTACACCTTC. This chain joins TRBV5-1 and TRBJ1-2; TRBD1 matches 9 bases. This CDR3 has 14 amino acids. V lost 4 bases and J lost 5; bases outside the gene matches: 6. The germline CDR1 and CDR2 sequences are SGHRS and YFSETQ.

This chain uses TRBV19 with TRBJ2-7; 10 bases are shared with TRBD2. The V gene end was trimmed by 3 bases and the J gene end by 2 bases; junction bases not matched to a gene: 4. The CDR3 totals 15 residues. Germline CDR1 and CDR2: LNHDA and SQIVND (reference sequence). CDR3 in DNA: TGTGCCAGTAGTATGGGACTAGCGTTGACCTACGAGCAGTACTTC. Its translation: CASSMGLALTYEQYF.

The chain is built from TRBV9 and TRBJ2-1; D might be TRBD2 (5 bases). Germline CDR1 reads SGDLS; CDR2 reads YYNGEE. With 4 bases removed from V and 3 bases from J, the gap between germline ends came to 11 bases. The CDR3 covers 14 residues. CDR3 sequence: CASSPLRVYNEQFF. DNA for the CDR3: TGTGCCAGCAGCCCCCTGAGGGTCTACAATGAGCAGTTCTTC. The whole variable domain, filled in from reference TRBV9 and TRBJ2-1, reads DSGVTQTPKHLITATGQRVTLRCSPRSGDLSVYWYQQSLDQGLQFLIQYYNGEERAKGNILERFSAQQFPDLHSELNLSSLELGDSALYFCASSPLRVYNEQFFGPGTRLTVL.

The chain combines TRBV14 with TRBJ1-2; no reliable D call. V lost 0 bases to trimming and J lost 8 bases, with 7 bases between them. Germline V CDR1 and CDR2: SGHDN, FVKESK. The CDR3 length is 12 residues. Here the CDR3 DNA reads TGTGCCAGCAGCCAAGATTGGGCAGGCTACACCTTC. This gives the protein CASSQDWAGYTF.

The chain recombines TRBV6-5 with TRBJ1-3; 8 positions match TRBD1. The germline gives CDR1 MNHEY, CDR2 SVGAGI. V lost 7 bases to trimming and J lost 8 bases; unmatched junction nucleotides: 7. There are 13 residues in the CDR3. CDR3 loop: CASTLTTGDTIYF. The CDR3 DNA reads TGTGCCAGCACCCTAACGACAGGGGACACCATATATTTT.

The chain is built from TRBV2 and TRBJ1-1, with TRBD1 matching 8 bases. This CDR3 has 14 amino acids. CDR1 is SNHLY and CDR2 is FYNNEI in the germline V gene. The V and J ends lost 5 bases and 6 bases, in that order; junction bases with no gene match: 8. The CDR3 loop reads CASSLGQVRAEAFF. As DNA, the CDR3 is TGTGCCAGCAGTTTGGGACAGGTCAGGGCTGAAGCTTTCTTT.

This clone was seen once. The CDR3 region is CASSLRTEAFF. In nucleotides, the CDR3 is TGTGCCAGCAGTTTACGGACTGAAGCTTTCTTT. V is TRBV12-3 or TRBV12-4 and J is TRBJ1-1; D is unclear. CDR3 length: 11 residues. Trimming took 2 bases from V and 5 from J, leaving 3 bases between them.